The next 18 T cell receptor beta chains were all read from a single sample in a study of control samples from healthy donors and cancer patients. Clones were read by immunoSEQ multiplex PCR, and TCRdb kept only the in-frame ones, dropping some. The sample has about 140,000 clones, over 85% seen once. Sequencing was performed on blood. These receptors were obtained from a man aged 25 to 40 in good health.

CDR3 region: CASSRDSPTDTQYF. For the CDR3, the DNA is TGTGCCAGCTCACGGGACTCTCCCACAGATACGCAGTATTTT. The chain combines TRBV18 with TRBJ2-3; maybe TRBD2 (6 bases). Germline V gene lookup returns CDR1 KGHSH and CDR2 LQKENI. The ends were cut back, 4 bases at V and 2 bases at J, with 10 bases in the middle. This CDR3 spans 14 amino acids.

The chain uses TRBV5-1 and TRBJ2-5, with 11 bases identical to TRBD2. The CDR3 runs 16 residues. Trimming removed 0 bases from V and 5 bases from J; junction bases left unmatched: 6. Germline V gives CDR1 SGHRS, CDR2 YFSETQ. The CDR3 nucleotides are TGCGCCAGCAGCTTGGAACTAGCGGGAGTGGGGGAGACCCAGTACTTC. Protein product: CASSLELAGVGETQYF.

V gene TRBV21-1 combines with J gene TRBJ1-2. TRBV21-1 is marked as a pseudogene. The CDR3 runs 17 residues. The CDR3 region is CASSKALSSLNPYGYTF. For the CDR3, the DNA is TGTGCCAGCAGCAAAGCGCTAAGTTCTTTAAATCCCTATGGCTACACCTTC.

The chain couples TRBV6-5 to TRBJ1-6; 8 bases are a match to TRBD1. Germline CDR1 reads MNHEY; CDR2 reads SVGAGI. The CDR3 contains 16 residues. The V and J ends lost 0 bases and 9 bases, in that order; junction bases with no gene match: 7. The CDR3 is CASSYSSRGQVSPLHF. The CDR3 DNA reads as TGTGCCAGCAGTTACTCAAGCAGGGGGCAGGTTTCACCCCTCCACTTT.

This chain connects TRBV3-1 (or the pseudogene TRBV3-2) to TRBJ1-6, with D maybe TRBD1 (5 bases). Per the germline V gene, CDR1 is LGHDT and CDR2 is YNNKEL (reference sequence). The CDR3 spans 15 residues. Trimming removed 1 base from V and 9 bases from J, with 13 bases in between. CDR3 in amino acids: CASSQGVQGRSPLHF. In nucleotides, the CDR3 is TGTGCCAGCAGCCAAGGGGTGCAGGGCCGTTCACCCCTCCACTTT.

CDR3 DNA sequence: TGTGCCAGCAGTTTTGGACCGTCTTCGGGAGGCCTAGGTGAGCAGTACTTC. Protein product: CASSFGPSSGGLGEQYF. The chain couples TRBV28 to TRBJ2-7; 7 bases agree with TRBD2. Germline CDR1 MDHEN, CDR2 SYDVKM. V shed 3 bases, J shed 7 bases, and the junction held 18 bases outside the gene matches. The CDR3 is 17 residues long.

V gene TRBV20-1 combines with J gene TRBJ2-5; D not resolved. Germline loops: CDR1 DFQATT, CDR2 SNEGSKA (reference sequence). The CDR3 runs to 11 residues. Trimming took 7 bases from V and 3 from J, leaving 9 bases between them. The CDR3 here is CSGDQKETQYF. In DNA, the CDR3 is TGCAGTGGGGATCAAAAAGAGACCCAGTACTTC.

V gene TRBV4-2 combines with J gene TRBJ2-1; D might be TRBD1 or TRBD2, each matching 5 bases. This CDR3 has 15 residues. The V gene's germline CDR1 is LGHNA and CDR2 YNFKEQ. Trimming pared 6 bases from V and 7 bases from J, leaving 19 bases between. In DNA form, the CDR3 reads TGTGCCAGCAGAGACACCGGGACCATCTGGAATGAGCAGTTCTTC. Its translation is CASRDTGTIWNEQFF.

This chain uses TRBV28 with TRBJ2-7; D unresolved. This CDR3 spans 16 amino acids. V was cut by 2 bases and J by 5 bases, with 19 bases left in between. The germline V gene has CDR1 MDHEN and CDR2 SYDVKM. The CDR3: CASSLPAVITSHEQYF. CDR3 nucleotide sequence: TGTGCCAGCAGTTTACCCGCGGTCATCACAAGCCACGAGCAGTACTTC. Full variable domain (missing parts from reference TRBV28 and TRBJ2-7): DVKVTQSSRYLVKRTGEKVFLECVQDMDHENMFWYRQDPGLGLRLIYFSYDVKMKEKGDIPEGYSVSREKKERFSLILESASTNQTSMYLCASSLPAVITSHEQYFGPGTRLTVT.

This clone was counted a single time. The gene calls are TRBV3-1 (or the pseudogene TRBV3-2) and TRBJ2-1; D is possibly TRBD2 (5 bases). Germline assignment: CDR1 LGHDT and CDR2 YNNKEL (reference sequence). This CDR3 comprises 19 residues. Trimming took off 0 bases at V and 0 bases at J, with 18 bases between the two ends. For the CDR3, the DNA is TGTGCCAGCAGCCAAGATGGGCATTTCCTCGGACTCTCCTACAATGAGCAGTTCTTC. Encoded protein: CASSQDGHFLGLSYNEQFF.

The chain is built from TRBV28 and TRBJ1-1; the match to TRBD1 covers 9 bases. Germline V CDR1 and CDR2: MDHEN, SYDVKM. The CDR3 contains 14 residues. The V and J ends lost 10 bases and 3 bases, in that order; junction bases with no gene match: 9. In DNA form, the CDR3 reads TGTGCCACCATCCCGGGACAGGGTCACACTGAAGCTTTCTTT. As protein: CATIPGQGHTEAFF.

The chain links TRBV19 to TRBJ1-2; 10 nucleotides align to TRBD1. This CDR3 is built from 15 residues. The germline V gene encodes CDR1 LNHDA and CDR2 SQIVND (reference sequence). V was pared by 6 bases and J by 4 bases, with 8 bases of the junction left unmatched. For the CDR3, the DNA is TGTGCCAGTAGCTCGACCGGGACAGGGGTCTATGGCTACACCTTC. It translates to CASSSTGTGVYGYTF. Full variable domain (rest looked up from reference TRBV19 and TRBJ1-2): DGGITQSPKYLFRKEGQNVTLSCEQNLNHDAMYWYRQDPGQGLRLIYYSQIVNDFQKGDIAEGYSVSREKKESFPLTVTSAQKNPTAFYLCASSSTGTGVYGYTFGSGTRLTVV.

The J gene is TRBJ1-4, the V gene TRBV18; a possible D gene is TRBD1 (5 bases). Between the trimmed V and J ends, which lost 1 base and 7 bases, there was a span of 7 bases. Germline V gene data show CDR1 as KGHSH and CDR2 as LQKENI. The CDR3 is made up of 13 amino acids. CDR3 amino acids: CASSPLGTEKLFF. The CDR3 DNA reads TGTGCCAGCTCACCACTTGGGACTGAAAAACTGTTTTTT.

The gene calls are TRBV14 and TRBJ1-2; possibly TRBD1 for D (6 bases). CDR1 and CDR2 (germline): SGHDN, FVKESK. The CDR3 is 12 residues long. The V and J ends lost 6 bases and 2 bases respectively, with 7 bases between them. CDR3 bases: TGTGCCAGCAGAGGGGGAAACTATGGCTACACCTTC. Protein sequence: CASRGGNYGYTF.

The chain is built from TRBV7-9 and TRBJ1-6; D is perhaps TRBD1 (5 bases). The CDR3 has 16 amino acids. Trimming shortened V by 6 bases and J by 14 bases, and 26 bases separated the two germline ends. Germline V gene data show CDR1 as SEHNR and CDR2 as FQNEAQ (reference sequence). The CDR3 here is CASSTNWVREYKALHF. The CDR3 nucleotides are TGTGCCAGCAGTACGAACTGGGTCAGGGAATATAAGGCCCTCCACTTT.

The chain uses TRBV5-4 and TRBJ1-2; TRBD1 matches at 7 bases. The germline gives CDR1 SGHNT, CDR2 YYREEE (reference sequence). V was pared by 5 bases and J by 8 bases, with 12 bases of the junction left unmatched. This CDR3 contains 14 residues. The CDR3 spells CASSLNQGVEGYTF. The CDR3 DNA reads as TGTGCCAGCAGTTTGAACCAGGGGGTGGAGGGCTACACCTTC.

V and J are TRBV9 and TRBJ2-5; TRBD1 matches at 8 bases. Germline lookup yields CDR1 SGDLS and CDR2 YYNGEE. The V and J ends lost 4 bases and 1 base, in that order; junction bases with no gene match: 9. This CDR3 is built from 16 residues. The CDR3 loop reads CASSPRTGWIQETQYF. CDR3 nucleotides: TGTGCCAGCAGCCCACGGACAGGGTGGATCCAAGAGACCCAGTACTTC.

This chain connects TRBV5-8 to TRBJ2-1; 12 bases align to TRBD2. The CDR3 is 16 residues long. Germline V gene lookup returns CDR1 SGHTS and CDR2 YDEGEE. V was pared by 2 bases and J by 3 bases, with 3 bases of the junction left unmatched. The CDR3 DNA sequence: TGTGCCAGCAGCTTAGGACTAGCGGGAAGCTACAATGAGCAGTTCTTC. Its translation: CASSLGLAGSYNEQFF.